Shown below are 21 T cell receptor beta chains from a single sample sequenced in a study of technical replicates of blood from a handful of donors. Assay used: immunoSEQ multiplex PCR; TCRdb lists only in-frame clones, some missing. The sample shows some 82,000 clones, around 97% of them seen only once. The sample taken for sequencing was T cells isolated from PBMCs. Source of these receptors: a human donor in good health.

A single count supports this clone. This chain uses TRBV7-6 with TRBJ2-2, with a weak D call TRBD2 (7 bases). The CDR3 length is 16 residues. With 1 base removed from V and 6 bases from J, the gap between germline ends came to 15 bases. Germline V gene lookup returns CDR1 SGHVS and CDR2 FNYEAQ. The CDR3 sequence is CASSLGGGALSGELFF. The CDR3, as DNA: TGTGCCAGCAGCTTAGGTGGGGGGGCCCTCTCCGGGGAGCTGTTTTTT.

This chain uses TRBV7-2 with TRBJ2-1; 7 positions match TRBD2. With V trimmed by 5 bases and J by 0 bases, 7 bases remained unmatched. CDR3 length: 16 amino acids. Germline assignment: CDR1 SGHTA and CDR2 FQGNSA. This chain's CDR3 is CASSPGGGSSYNEQFF. CDR3 nucleotide sequence: TGTGCCAGCAGCCCAGGCGGGGGTAGCTCCTACAATGAGCAGTTCTTC.

The V call is TRBV25-1, the J call TRBJ2-1; maybe TRBD2 (6 bases). The CDR3 length is 15 residues. The V and J ends lost 3 bases and 2 bases respectively, with 11 bases between them. Germline CDR1 is MGHDK and CDR2 is SYGVNS. CDR3 amino acids: CASSDMGLTYNEQFF. As DNA, the CDR3 is TGTGCCAGCAGTGATATGGGACTTACCTACAATGAGCAGTTCTTC.

The CDR3, as DNA: TGCGCCAGCAGTGCGATGACAGGCCCCGGTCCACGTGGCTACACCTTC. It encodes CASSAMTGPGPRGYTF. The chain couples TRBV10-1 to TRBJ1-2; D is perhaps TRBD1 (6 bases). Per germline, CDR1 WNHNN and CDR2 SYGVQD (reference sequence). The CDR3 covers 16 residues. Deletions cut 4 bases from V and 7 bases from J, with 22 bases between.

The CDR3 sequence is CASSNSGTPYEQYF. CDR3 DNA sequence: TGTGCCAGTAGTAACTCCGGGACACCCTACGAGCAGTACTTC. V usage is TRBV19 and J usage is TRBJ2-7; a weak D match, TRBD1 (6 bases). CDR1 LNHDA and CDR2 SQIVND come from the germline V gene (reference sequence). This CDR3 comprises 14 residues. V gave up 4 bases and J gave up 2 bases, with 12 bases separating them.

This clone was detected once. The J gene is TRBJ2-7, the V gene TRBV27, with TRBD2 matching 8 bases. Unmatched junction bases numbered 11, after V lost 7 bases and J lost 0 bases. CDR3 length equals 16 residues. CDR1 MNHEY and CDR2 SMNVEV come from the germline V gene (reference sequence). The CDR3 DNA reads TGTGCCAGCAAGGGTTTGGCCAGCGGGAGCTCCTACGAGCAGTACTTC. It encodes CASKGLASGSSYEQYF.

V usage is TRBV6-1 and J usage is TRBJ2-7; the match to TRBD1 covers 7 bases. The CDR3 has 14 amino acids. The junction had 8 bases not matched to a gene; V was cut back by 8 bases and J by 1 base. The germline V gene has CDR1 MNHNS and CDR2 SASEGT. CDR3 amino acids: CASLQGVGSYEQYF. The CDR3, as DNA: TGTGCCAGCCTCCAGGGGGTAGGTTCCTACGAGCAGTACTTC.

The chain uses TRBV21-1 and TRBJ1-2; the listed D gene, TRBD1, was not tested against the DNA. TRBV21-1 is shown as a pseudogene. The CDR3 consists of 14 residues. The CDR3 DNA reads TGTGCCAGCAGCATGGGGACAGGGCCTTGGGGCTACACCTTC. Translation: CASSMGTGPWGYTF.

Only one count was recorded for this clone. The chain joins TRBV29-1 to TRBJ2-7, with D uncertain. Germline CDR1 SQVTM, CDR2 ANQGSEA. This CDR3 spans 14 amino acids. The V and J ends lost 4 bases and 2 bases respectively, with 15 bases between them. The CDR3 here is CSVGVTSTTYEQYF. In DNA, the CDR3 is TGCAGCGTTGGGGTGACTTCTACGACCTACGAGCAGTACTTC.

The J gene is TRBJ1-3, the V gene TRBV4-1, with D uncertain. This CDR3 region has 12 residues. The V gene's germline CDR1 is MGHRA and CDR2 YSYEKL. V was cut by 4 bases and J by 7 bases, with 8 bases left in between. Here the CDR3 DNA reads TGCGCCAGCAGCCCCCTCGGGAACACCATATATTTT. Amino acids: CASSPLGNTIYF.

The V call is TRBV11-2, the J call TRBJ1-2; 8 nucleotides match TRBD1. The CDR3 covers 18 residues. Germline CDR1 SGHAT, CDR2 FQNNGV. After removal of 6 bases from V and 4 bases from J, the junction contained 19 bases not matched to a gene. The CDR3 spells CASRPAFGQGTAFYGYTF. The CDR3 nucleotides are TGTGCCAGCAGACCCGCGTTCGGACAGGGCACCGCATTCTATGGCTACACCTTC. Complete variable domain (other parts from reference TRBV11-2 and TRBJ1-2): EAGVAQSPRYKIIEKRQSVAFWCNPISGHATLYWYQQILGQGPKLLIQFQNNGVVDDSQLPKDRFSAERLKGVDSTLKIQPAKLEDSAVYLCASRPAFGQGTAFYGYTFGSGTRLTVV.

The chain employs TRBV6-5 and TRBJ1-1, with D perhaps TRBD1 (6 bases). The germline V gene has CDR1 MNHEY and CDR2 SVGAGI. The CDR3 loop spans 16 amino acids. V shed 0 bases and J shed 0 bases, with 11 bases lying between them. CDR3 sequence: CASSYSKDRLNTEAFF. The CDR3 DNA sequence: TGTGCCAGCAGTTACTCGAAGGACAGATTGAACACTGAAGCTTTCTTT.

This clone was seen once. The chain links TRBV6-4 to TRBJ1-1; no clear D. V lost 2 bases to trimming and J lost 0 bases, with 10 bases between them. CDR1 is MRHNA, CDR2 SNTAGT, per germline. The CDR3 is made up of 15 amino acids. CDR3 sequence (DNA): TGTGCCAGCAGTGACAGTGGAGATATGAACACTGAAGCTTTCTTT. It yields the protein CASSDSGDMNTEAFF.

CDR3 sequence: CASSLGQGVNEQFF. The CDR3 bases are TGTGCCAGCAGTCTGGGACAGGGTGTCAATGAGCAGTTCTTC. V and J are TRBV27 and TRBJ2-1, with 9 bases identical to TRBD1. The CDR3 is made up of 14 amino acids. Germline CDR1 reads MNHEY; CDR2 reads SMNVEV (reference sequence). Unmatched junction bases numbered 5, after V lost 5 bases and J lost 6 bases.

The chain is built from TRBV2 and TRBJ1-2; D is ambiguous. Trimming shortened V by 6 bases and J by 6 bases, and 14 bases separated the two germline ends. The CDR3 spans 13 residues. The germline V gene encodes CDR1 SNHLY and CDR2 FYNNEI. CDR3 residues: CASSPRGSDGYTF. CDR3 bases: TGTGCCAGCAGCCCCCGGGGTTCCGATGGCTACACCTTC.

The genes are TRBV10-3 and TRBJ1-1; no clear D gene. The CDR3 spans 11 residues. The ends were cut back, 8 bases at V and 4 bases at J, with 8 bases in the middle. Germline assignment: CDR1 ENHRY and CDR2 SYGVKD. CDR3 sequence reads: CAIAAGTEAFF. CDR3 DNA: TGTGCCATCGCTGCGGGCACTGAAGCTTTCTTT.

The chain employs TRBV28 and TRBJ1-4; D is undetermined. This CDR3 comprises 15 residues. V lost 6 bases to trimming and J lost 4 bases, with 15 bases between them. In germline, CDR1 is MDHEN, CDR2 SYDVKM. CDR3 region: CASSPDRDLNEKLFF. The CDR3 bases are TGTGCCAGCAGCCCCGACCGGGATCTTAATGAAAAACTGTTTTTT. Filled out from reference TRBV28 and TRBJ1-4, the complete variable domain reads DVKVTQSSRYLVKRTGEKVFLECVQDMDHENMFWYRQDPGLGLRLIYFSYDVKMKEKGDIPEGYSVSREKKERFSLILESASTNQTSMYLCASSPDRDLNEKLFFGSGTQLSVL.

The chain recombines TRBV4-1 with TRBJ1-1, with D perhaps TRBD1 (6 bases). Between the trimmed V and J ends, which lost 7 bases and 5 bases, there was a span of 17 bases. This CDR3 comprises 14 residues. CDR1 and CDR2 (germline): MGHRA, YSYEKL. The CDR3, as DNA: TGCGCCAGCACCCCGCAAGGGGGTCGGACTGAAGCTTTCTTT. Amino acid sequence: CASTPQGGRTEAFF.

J is TRBJ2-5 and V is TRBV28; 13 bases map to TRBD2. The CDR3 extends over 15 amino acids. V dropped 6 bases and J dropped 4; count of bases not matched to a gene: 5. Germline-derived CDR1 and CDR2 are MDHEN and SYDVKM. In DNA, the CDR3 is TGTGCCAGCAGCCTCGGACTAGCGGGAGTAGAGACCCAGTACTTC. This gives the protein CASSLGLAGVETQYF.

V gene TRBV15 combines with J gene TRBJ1-3, with TRBD1 matching over 9 bases. CDR1 and CDR2 from the germline V gene are LNHNV and YYDKDF (reference sequence). This CDR3 comprises 16 residues. J lost 2 bases, V lost 4 bases, and 6 bases had no gene match. CDR3 residues: CATSTRQGEAGNTIYF. The DNA for the CDR3 is TGTGCCACCAGCACCCGACAGGGGGAAGCTGGAAACACCATATATTTT.

The chain uses TRBV14 and TRBJ2-3; 8 bases line up with TRBD2. Unmatched junction bases numbered 6, after V lost 0 bases and J lost 4 bases. This CDR3 spans 16 amino acids. Per germline, CDR1 SGHDN and CDR2 FVKESK. CDR3 protein: CASSQETGGGPDTQYF. The CDR3 DNA is TGTGCCAGCAGCCAAGAAACCGGGGGGGGCCCAGATACGCAGTATTTT.